This TCR beta chain was profiled in a study of blood T cell repertoires in COVID-19. The protocol was immunoSEQ multiplex PCR, while the TCRdb copy is restricted to in-frame clones and leaves out a portion. The sample shows 100,000 to 150,000 clones, roughly 88% of them seen only once. Between the trimmed V and J ends, which lost 7 bases and 8 bases, there was a span of 21 bases. Germline V gives CDR1 LNHDA, CDR2 SQIVND (reference sequence). This CDR3 is 15 amino acids long. The chain has TRBV19 and TRBJ2-1; D not certain. Sequencing input: peripheral blood. The clonotype was recovered from an elderly woman with acute or convalescent COVID-19. CDR3 loop: CASIGPGSARHEQFF. In DNA, the CDR3 is TGTGCCAGTATAGGCCCCGGAAGCGCGCGTCATGAGCAGTTCTTC.